This T cell receptor beta chain was identified in a study of T-cell reconstitution after alpha-beta-depleted transplantation in children. Study observations and caveats: From surviving recipient T cells and thymic progenitors came the high day-60 TCRbeta diversity observed in some patients.

During its preparation, the TCRbeta library received unique molecular identifiers. Each CDR3 protein gets one entry after TCRdb re-called the PCR reads with MiXCR. The sample yields roughly 300,000 distinct CDR3 sequences, approximately 10% seen once. This CDR3 spans 15 amino acids. V lost 8 bases, J lost 1 base, and 12 bases lay in between. Germline V CDR1 and CDR2: MNHEY, SMNVEV (reference sequence). In this sample, this clonotype turned up many times. Its antigen is as yet unknown. The receptor was isolated from a male patient between 2 and 15 years old who had a stem cell transplant for chronic granulomatous disease, so the T cells may come from the graft donor. The chain links TRBV27 to TRBJ1-6; D is unclear. The source was peripheral blood, collected 180 days after TCRalphabeta/CD19-depleted stem cell transplant. The CDR3 bases are TGTGCCAGCGACCACCGGGTTTCCTATAATTCACCCCTCCACTTT. Translated, it gives CASDHRVSYNSPLHF.